The 5 T cell receptor beta chains below all came from one sample that was sequenced in a study of control samples from healthy donors and cancer patients. The assay was immunoSEQ multiplex PCR, and TCRdb's table has in-frame clones only and misses some. The data show some 220,000 clones, 85% to 95% seen once. Sequencing used blood. The receptors were gathered from a man aged 50 to 60 in good health.

The chain uses TRBV15 and TRBJ1-6; D possibly corresponds to TRBD1 (6 bases). The V gene's germline CDR1 is LNHNV and CDR2 YYDKDF (reference sequence). The V end was cut by 3 bases, the J end by 8 bases, with 14 bases between. The CDR3 is made up of 15 amino acids. The CDR3 is CATSRVWGADSPLHF. CDR3 DNA sequence: TGTGCCACCAGCAGGGTCTGGGGGGCGGATTCACCCCTCCACTTT.

The rearrangement links TRBV5-1 to TRBJ2-3; possible D gene TRBD2, 5 bases. Germline V gives CDR1 SGHRS, CDR2 YFSETQ. V lost 1 base to trimming and J lost 2 bases, with 8 bases between them. CDR3 length equals 14 residues. The CDR3 here is CASSLTGSTDTQYF. CDR3 sequence (DNA): TGCGCCAGCAGCTTGACGGGGTCCACAGATACGCAGTATTTT.

V and J are TRBV19 and TRBJ2-7; the D gene is possibly TRBD1 (6 bases). The CDR3 is 12 residues long. The V end was cut by 6 bases, the J end by 3 bases, with 9 bases between. Germline assignment: CDR1 LNHDA and CDR2 SQIVND (reference sequence). The CDR3 bases are TGTGCCAGTAGCAACAGGGTCTACGAGCAGTACTTC. It specifies CASSNRVYEQYF. Full variable domain (missing parts from reference TRBV19 and TRBJ2-7): DGGITQSPKYLFRKEGQNVTLSCEQNLNHDAMYWYRQDPGQGLRLIYYSQIVNDFQKGDIAEGYSVSREKKESFPLTVTSAQKNPTAFYLCASSNRVYEQYFGPGTRLTVT.

This CDR3 is CATSDSAAGDQPQHF. The DNA of the CDR3 is TGTGCCACCAGTGACTCTGCGGCAGGCGATCAGCCCCAGCATTTT. The chain carries TRBV24-1 and TRBJ1-5; D gene uncertain. The germline V gene encodes CDR1 KGHDR and CDR2 SFDVKD. The CDR3 sequence is 15 residues long. Trimming took 4 bases from V and 5 from J, leaving 14 bases between them.

The rearrangement joins TRBV4-2 to TRBJ2-3; 12 bases are a match to TRBD2. This CDR3 comprises 18 residues. Germline CDR1 is LGHNA and CDR2 is YNFKEQ. Trimming cost V 3 bases and J 0 bases; bases outside gene matches: 7. In nucleotides, the CDR3 is TGTGCCAGCAGCCATGTACTAGCGGGGGGCACTAGCACAGATACGCAGTATTTT. Translating it yields CASSHVLAGGTSTDTQYF.